The table lists the clone carrying this T cell receptor beta chain with many counts. Relying on iRepertoire HTBI primers and Arm-PCR of CDR3 regions, the team built TCR beta libraries. TCRdb processed the multiplex PCR reads anew with MiXCR; each CDR3 protein has one entry. The sample lists around 360,000 distinct CDR3 sequences, about a sixth occurring once. This record comes from a study of regulatory T cells in long-lasting Graves disease. For the study at large: Graves' patients, diagnosed recently, had received antithyroid drugs under 3 months.

Time point denoted: newly diagnosed GD, antithyroid drugs for less than 3 months. Extracted RNA from PBMCs served as the source of the TCR library. Trimming removed 3 bases from V and 5 bases from J, with 13 bases in between. There are 14 residues in the CDR3. Germline values: CDR1 MNHEY, CDR2 SMNVEV (reference sequence). The data also belong to a second study, concerning T cells in Graves' hyperthyroidism and ophthalmopathy. From that second work: Recently diagnosed hyperthyroidism of less than 2 months' duration affected patients aged 18 to 65.

This sequence originates from a woman aged 18-29 years with Graves disease. This rearrangement joins TRBV27 to TRBJ1-2; tentative D call: TRBD1 (6 bases). Sequencing was performed on peripheral blood mononuclear cells (PBMCs), taken at new diagnosis, from a patient treated with antithyroid drugs. The DNA of the CDR3 is TGTGCCAGCAGTTTGAAGGGTACAGGGTATGGCTACACCTTC. Its protein product is CASSLKGTGYGYTF.